This is a list of T cell receptor beta chains from one sample in a study of CD8+CD57+ T cells in acquired aplastic anemia. MiXCR, applied by TCRdb to the reads, yields one record per CDR3 protein. Here the sample spans 95,000 to 150,000 distinct CDR3 sequences, nearly 40% being singletons. The sample consisted of sorted CD4+, CD8+, or CD8+CD57+ T cells (not recorded which) from PBMCs. These receptors originate from a human donor with aplastic anemia. Both conserved end residues are part of each CDR3. The D gene is left open where the match is weak. Clone size is given for some rows only: seen once, a few or many times, or a class if the clone is expanded.

V	J	D	size	CDR3	DNA
TRBV20-1	TRBJ1-6	TRBD1	many	CSARDHGTGSSPLHF	TGCAGTGCTAGAGACCACGGGACAGGGAGTTCACCCCTCCACTTT
TRBV12-3/TRBV12-4	TRBJ1-3	TRBD1	many	CASTLGQGVLRHSGNTIYF	TGTGCCAGCACCCTGGGACAGGGGGTACTAAGACACTCTGGAAACACCATATATTTT
TRBV29-1	TRBJ1-1	.	.	CAWRALQGRNTEAFF	TGTGCCTGGAGAGCTCTACAGGGTAGAAACACTGAAGCTTTCTTT
TRBV29-1	TRBJ1-1	TRBD1	.	CSVLGQRATNEAFF	TGCAGCGTGCTGGGACAGAGGGCAACTAATGAAGCTTTCTTT
TRBV19	TRBJ2-1	.	many	CASSSGQSYNEQFF	TGTGCCAGTAGTTCCGGACAGTCCTACAATGAGCAGTTCTTC
TRBV10-3	TRBJ1-2	.	.	CAISDSDNYYGYTF	TGTGCCATCAGTGACTCAGATAATTACTATGGCTACACCTTC
TRBV25-1	TRBJ1-6	TRBD1	.	CASSESDRGHNSPLHF	TGTGCCAGCAGTGAGTCGGACAGGGGACATAATTCACCCCTCCACTTT
TRBV14	TRBJ2-7	TRBD1	many	CASSRDRGPLYEQYF	TGTGCCAGCAGCCGGGACAGGGGGCCGCTCTACGAGCAGTACTTC
TRBV9	TRBJ1-3	.	many	CASSEPGGLRYKSGNTIYF	TGTGCCAGCAGCGAACCCGGGGGGTTGAGATATAAGTCTGGAAACACCATATATTTT
TRBV24-1	TRBJ2-5	.	once	CATSDFMETQYF	TGTGCCACCAGTGATTTTATGGAGACCCAGTACTTC
TRBV19	TRBJ2-1	.	many	CASSQPSGARDEQFF	TGTGCCAGTAGCCAACCAAGTGGCGCTAGGGATGAGCAGTTCTTC
TRBV7-9	TRBJ2-2	.	.	CASSRWAGESGELFF	TGTGCCAGCAGCCGGTGGGCAGGGGAATCCGGGGAGCTGTTTTTT
TRBV6-6	TRBJ1-5	.	many	CASSYSSNQPQHF	TGTGCCAGCAGTTACTCTAGCAATCAGCCCCAGCATTTT
TRBV25-1	TRBJ2-1	.	few	CASSSMGYSYNEQFF	TGTGCCAGCAGTTCTATGGGATACTCCTACAATGAGCAGTTCTTC
TRBV7-9	TRBJ2-7	.	.	CASSPGHSYEQYF	TGTGCCAGCAGCCCGGGACACTCCTACGAGCAGTACTTC
TRBV7-8	TRBJ2-7	.	.	CASSLGHPYEQYF	TGTGCCAGCAGCCTCGGACACCCCTACGAGCAGTACTTC
TRBV10-3	TRBJ1-5	.	.	CATRTALNQPQHF	TGTGCCACCCGGACAGCCTTGAATCAGCCCCAGCATTTT
TRBV19	TRBJ2-7	.	many	CASSSHTGYYEQYF	TGTGCCAGTAGTAGCCATACAGGGTACTACGAGCAGTACTTC
TRBV2	TRBJ2-3	TRBD2	.	CASTPSGAYLSTDTQYF	TGTGCCAGCACCCCTAGCGGGGCCTATTTAAGCACAGATACGCAGTATTTT
TRBV2	TRBJ1-4	.	many	CASTLTGLGNEKLFF	TGTGCCAGCACCCTGACCGGTCTTGGTAATGAAAAACTGTTTTTT
TRBV15	TRBJ1-2	.	.	CATSRDIPQAGGYTF	TGTGCCACCAGCAGAGATATCCCCCAAGCAGGTGGCTACACCTTC
TRBV29-1	TRBJ1-2	.	many	CSVDYADYGYTF	TGCAGCGTTGACTACGCGGACTATGGCTACACCTTC
TRBV2	TRBJ2-7	TRBD1	.	CASSTTGQGNYEQYF	TGTGCCAGCAGCACTACAGGACAGGGGAACTACGAGCAGTACTTC
TRBV19	TRBJ2-5	TRBD2	.	CATSGGRVAQYF	TGTGCCACTAGCGGGGGCAGGGTGGCCCAGTACTTC
TRBV9	TRBJ2-1	.	.	CASSSTVAYYNEQFF	TGTGCCAGCAGCTCGACAGTAGCTTACTACAATGAGCAGTTCTTC
TRBV7-9	TRBJ2-5	TRBD2	many	CASSLGDYRYQETQYF	TGTGCCAGCAGCTTAGGGGACTATCGGTACCAAGAGACCCAGTACTTC
TRBV29-1	TRBJ2-5	.	.	CSVTRAGETQYF	TGCAGCGTAACCAGGGCGGGAGAGACCCAGTACTTC
TRBV7-2	TRBJ2-2	TRBD1	many	CASSRQGAGELFF	TGTGCCAGCAGCCGACAGGGTGCCGGGGAGCTGTTTTTT
TRBV6-1	TRBJ1-1	.	many	CASSEKGGTEAFF	TGTGCCAGCAGTGAAAAAGGGGGCACTGAAGCTTTCTTT
TRBV24-1	TRBJ2-1	TRBD1	many	CATSAKRGTGEFDEQFF	TGTGCCACCAGTGCGAAAAGGGGGACAGGGGAATTCGATGAGCAGTTCTTC
TRBV6-2/TRBV6-3	TRBJ1-6	.	many	CASSFQLSPLHF	TGTGCCAGCAGTTTCCAACTTAGTCCCCTCCACTTT
TRBV28	TRBJ1-3	.	many	CASNVRASWGNTIYF	TGTGCCAGCAATGTCAGGGCCAGTTGGGGAAACACCATATATTTT
TRBV28	TRBJ1-2	.	.	CASSPAGVLSGYTF	TGTGCCAGCAGCCCGGCGGGGGTCCTGAGCGGCTACACCTTC
TRBV6-5	TRBJ2-7	.	many	CASSYTPGQSYEQYF	TGTGCCAGCAGTTACACTCCCGGACAGTCCTACGAGCAGTACTTC
TRBV15	TRBJ1-2	.	.	CATSRAQGTSGYTF	TGTGCCACCAGCAGGGCCCAGGGGACTTCTGGCTACACCTTC
TRBV10-2	TRBJ1-3	.	.	CAAGNAGNTIYF	TGCGCCGCCGGGAACGCGGGAAACACCATATATTTT
TRBV7-9	TRBJ2-5	TRBD1	.	CASSPGQGETQYF	TGTGCCAGCAGCCCAGGACAGGGGGAGACCCAGTACTTC
TRBV2	TRBJ2-7	TRBD1	.	CASSDGTGVLYGQYF	TGTGCCAGCAGTGATGGGACAGGAGTTCTCTACGGGCAGTACTTC
TRBV19	TRBJ2-7	.	.	CANSIDPASYEQYF	TGTGCCAATAGTATAGACCCGGCCAGCTACGAGCAGTACTTC
TRBV10-3	TRBJ2-3	.	many	CAINPGLQGHHTQYF	TGTGCCATCAACCCAGGCTTGCAGGGCCATCATACGCAGTATTTT
TRBV11-2	TRBJ2-7	.	few	CASSLYSLTDSWGYEQYF	TGTGCCAGCAGTTTATACTCTTTGACGGACAGTTGGGGGTACGAGCAGTACTTC
TRBV10-3	TRBJ1-5	TRBD1	.	CAISVGQENQPQHF	TGTGCCATCAGCGTCGGACAGGAGAATCAGCCCCAGCATTTT
TRBV7-9	TRBJ1-6	.	many	CASSLVGAENNSPLHF	TGTGCCAGCAGCTTAGTGGGGGCAGAGAATAATTCACCCCTCCACTTT
TRBV10-3	TRBJ1-1	.	once	CAISGGGGREAFF	TGTGCCATCAGTGGGGGGGGAGGCCGTGAAGCTTTCTTT
TRBV10-3	TRBJ2-5	.	.	CATGENSNQPQYF	TGTGCCACCGGGGAGAATAGCAATCAGCCCCAGTACTTC
TRBV4-2	TRBJ2-5	TRBD2	.	CASSRNGGAEETQYF	TGTGCCAGCAGCCGAAACGGGGGGGCCGAAGAGACCCAGTACTTC